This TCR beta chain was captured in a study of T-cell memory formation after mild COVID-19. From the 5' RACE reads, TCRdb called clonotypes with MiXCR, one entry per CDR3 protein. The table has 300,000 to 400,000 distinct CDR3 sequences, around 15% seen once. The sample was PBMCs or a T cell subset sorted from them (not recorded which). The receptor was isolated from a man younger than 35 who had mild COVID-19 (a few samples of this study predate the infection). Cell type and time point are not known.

The CDR3 sequence is CASSYSETGIFSNQPQHF. DNA of the CDR3: TGTGCCAGCAGTTACTCCGAGACAGGGATATTTAGCAATCAGCCCCAGCATTTT. This chain connects TRBV6-2 or TRBV6-3 to TRBJ1-5; 7 bases match TRBD1. CDR1 and CDR2 from the germline V gene are MNHEY and SVGEGT. J lost 0 bases, V lost 0 bases, and 8 bases had no gene match. The CDR3 has 18 residues.